The present T cell receptor beta chain was sequenced within a study of T cells in Graves' hyperthyroidism and ophthalmopathy (dated by TCRdb to the late 2010s). For the study in its entirety: Peripheral blood samples were taken at the time of initial diagnosis, prior to any treatment. The approximately 100 discovery patients were divided at random into training and test sets in a 7:3 ratio. Following sampling, methimazole starting at 30 mg daily was given to hyperthyroidism patients, and high-dose intravenous methylprednisolone was given to ophthalmopathy patients. In addition, the study compared T-cell repertoires in thyroid tissue and in blood from five to seven Graves' hyperthyroidism patients. Prospective prediction of ophthalmopathy was tested in an independent validation cohort of about 19 hyperthyroidism patients and roughly 16 patients who later progressed to ophthalmopathy. The paper describes TCR Vbeta CDR3 sequencing of around 130 peripheral blood samples, made up of roughly 45 ophthalmopathy patients, around 78 hyperthyroidism patients and some 17 progressor patients. TCR V-J signatures able to tell the groups apart were searched for in a discovery cohort of 100 patients, of whom more than 40 had Graves' ophthalmopathy and around 58 had stable Graves' hyperthyroidism. On the study overall, not on this receptor specifically: A model built on a 13 V-J signature distinguished ophthalmopathy from stable hyperthyroidism, reaching 85% to 90% sensitivity and about 81% specificity in cross-validation and 80%/75% in testing. During validation, the model predicted progression to ophthalmopathy a median of about 6.5 months ahead of onset, with roughly 65% sensitivity and less than 85% specificity. Most expanded thyroid clonotypes (frequency above 0.001) were also detected in blood, suggesting blood repertoires may reflect thyroid immune responses. Sample size was not statistically predetermined, and investigators were not blinded to group allocation.

The sample holds many counts of this clonotype. This receptor's antigen is unknown. Qualities for individual bases were not recorded, and no much larger clone is one base off. Hyperthyroidism patients were newly diagnosed, with disease duration under 2 months, and aged 18 to 65 years. Exclusion was applied to patients with uncontrolled infections, other autoimmune diseases, pregnancy or lactation. Diagnoses relied on clinical symptoms, serum thyroxine and TRAb, thyroid ultrasound and orbital computed tomography. Blood from progressor patients was drawn when they were first diagnosed with hyperthyroidism, before any ophthalmopathy symptoms appeared. Ficoll-Paque density gradient centrifugation was used to isolate PBMCs from about 10 ml of fresh peripheral blood. Progressor patients were first diagnosed with Graves' hyperthyroidism and then developed ophthalmopathy during follow-up. Trizol reagent was used to extract total RNA, and RNA quality was then checked on an Agilent 2100 Bioanalyzer.

V lost 10 bases and J lost 0 bases; the stretch between them is 15 bases long. The CDR3 contains 14 residues, cysteine and phenylalanine counted. Only CDR3 DNA remains: 42 bases, in frame from the first base. The TCR beta CDR3 regions were amplified from RNA transcripts. A first-round RT-PCR of the TCR CDR3 used the HTBI primer set with the Qiagen OneStep RT-PCR kit. Libraries were constructed in a second round of multiplex PCR, after which size selection and purification were performed. Paired-end sequencing of the libraries was performed with 100 bp reads on an Illumina HiSeq2000. Regarding the original processing steps: SOAPnuke was used to process the raw data, throwing out any read that contained adapters or uncalled bases, had a mean Phred below 15, or lacked an exact constant-primer or identifier match. COPE v1.2.5 was used to merge the high-quality paired reads, and each unique nucleotide sequence was defined as a clonotype. Clonotypes were aligned to IMGT TRBV, TRBD and TRBJ reference segments using MiTCR v1.1. Analysis was restricted to V-J combinations with a frequency above 0.0001, which covered 99.2% of repertoires. The TCS score was defined as the ratio of F50 (clonal expansion) to E x V (chaos), calculated using BLOSUM62-based TCRdist between CDR3 peptides within each V-J. Welch's t-statistics and random forest reduced 500 to 550 V-J features to 13, which were used in a naive Bayes classifier (R e1071). TCRdb applied fastp at Q25 and MiXCR to the public reads, then kept only in-frame beta chains. Every distinct CDR3 protein forms one entry, paired with its most common genes and DNA. The V and J calls come from TCRdb's annotation, not from the publication. The table for this sample lists about 260,000 distinct CDR3 sequences; less than 30% of them were counted only once. About a quarter of the sample is taken by the ten largest.

This receptor was obtained from a man in his forties or fifties with Graves' hyperthyroidism that later progressed to Graves' ophthalmopathy. The rearranged chain carries TRBV12-3 or TRBV12-4 and TRBJ1-1; the D gene is unclear. The sequenced sample was blood. Here the CDR3 is given as CATSLGNLNTEAFF. The DNA sequence is given as TGTGCCACCAGCTTGGGGAACTTGAACACTGAAGCTTTCTTT.